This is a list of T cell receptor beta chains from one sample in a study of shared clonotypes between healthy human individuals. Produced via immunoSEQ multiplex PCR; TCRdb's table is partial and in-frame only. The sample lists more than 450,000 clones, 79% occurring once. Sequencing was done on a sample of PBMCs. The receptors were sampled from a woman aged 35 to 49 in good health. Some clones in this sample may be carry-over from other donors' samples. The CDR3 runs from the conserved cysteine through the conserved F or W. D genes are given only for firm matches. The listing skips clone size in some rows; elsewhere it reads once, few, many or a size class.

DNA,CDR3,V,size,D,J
TGTGCCAGCAGCCAGCCAGGGTGGTACGAGCAGTACTTC,CASSQPGWYEQYF,TRBV4-2,.,.,TRBJ2-7
TGTGCCAGCAGCAAGGGCCTTGAAGCTTTCTTT,CASSKGLEAFF,TRBV7-9,few,.,TRBJ1-1
TGTGCCAGCAGCCCTGACTGGGTCACCGGGGAGCTGTTTTTT,CASSPDWVTGELFF,TRBV9,.,.,TRBJ2-2
TGTGCCAGCAGCCCTAGCGGGACCACAGATACGCAGTATTTT,CASSPSGTTDTQYF,TRBV9,.,TRBD2,TRBJ2-3
TGTGCCAGCAGCTTAGGGTATGGGCTACGCTATGGCTACACCTTC,CASSLGYGLRYGYTF,TRBV7-3,once,.,TRBJ1-2
TGTGCCAGCAGCCAAGTGGGGGCAGGGAACACCGGGGAGCTGTTTTTT,CASSQVGAGNTGELFF,TRBV4-2,.,.,TRBJ2-2
TGTGCCTGGACCGCCGGGACAGAAGGCACAGATACGCAGTATTTT,CAWTAGTEGTDTQYF,TRBV30,.,TRBD1,TRBJ2-3
TGTGCCAGCAGCCCTTCTAGCGGCCCCTACGAGCAGTACTTC,CASSPSSGPYEQYF,TRBV9,.,TRBD2,TRBJ2-7
TGTGCCAGCAGCGGTTGGGCTCGGGGCTATGGCTACACCTTC,CASSGWARGYGYTF,TRBV7-9,.,.,TRBJ1-2
TGTGCCAGCAGCTTATTTACAGGGGACAATCAGCCCCAGCATTTT,CASSLFTGDNQPQHF,TRBV5-5,.,TRBD1,TRBJ1-5
TGTGCCAGCAGCGTCACTAGCGGGAGCCGGACCGGGGAGCTGTTTTTT,CASSVTSGSRTGELFF,TRBV9,once,TRBD2,TRBJ2-2
TGTGCCAGCAGTGCCGGGACACTCTCTGGAAACACCATATATTTT,CASSAGTLSGNTIYF,TRBV6-1,.,.,TRBJ1-3
TGTGCCAGCTCGGGGAGTTCGGGACAGGGAGGAGATACGCAGTATTTT,CASSGSSGQGGDTQYF,TRBV18,.,TRBD1,TRBJ2-3
TGTGCCAGCAGCTTAGAAGGGGCAGGGGCTAATAATTCACCCCTCCACTTT,CASSLEGAGANNSPLHF,TRBV7-3,.,.,TRBJ1-6
TGTGGCAAATCTATAATAACACAAAGTCGGGCCAACGTCCTGACTTTC,CGKSIITQSRANVLTF,TRBV8-2,.,.,TRBJ2-6
TGTGCCAGCAGCTACGGGGAGACTAGCGGGAAGGATACGCAGTATTTT,CASSYGETSGKDTQYF,TRBV7-9,.,TRBD2,TRBJ2-3
TGTGCCAGTAGTATAAGAAGCGCAGGGAATCAGCCCCAGCATTTT,CASSIRSAGNQPQHF,TRBV19,.,.,TRBJ1-5
TGTGCCAGCAGCAAAGGGGGCGCCTACCAAGAGACCCAGTACTTC,CASSKGGAYQETQYF,TRBV21-1,.,.,TRBJ2-5
TGTGCCAGCAGCTTAAGGGGGATCGGCACAGATACGCAGTATTTT,CASSLRGIGTDTQYF,TRBV7-9,.,.,TRBJ2-3